This TCR beta chain was documented in a study of blood T cell repertoires in COVID-19. As for the study in general: Recovery among Cohort 3 donors was established by two negative PCRs, clearance, or symptom resolution.

Germline V gene lookup returns CDR1 SGHKS and CDR2 YYEKEE (reference sequence). The CDR3 length is 15 residues. Between the trimmed V and J ends, which lost 3 bases and 0 bases, there was a span of 12 bases. Assignments of participants to cohorts depended upon their own reported clinical history. Here immunoSEQ multiplex PCR was the method, and the copy in TCRdb shows in-frame clones only, minus some. This table holds about 190,000 clones, around 87% found once. The rearrangement links TRBV5-5 to TRBJ1-1; D gene unclear. Material for sequencing was PBMCs or T cells enriched from blood (not recorded which). The sequence was collected from a woman aged 40 to 50 in a cohort exposed to, infected with or recovered from COVID-19 (not recorded which). The CDR3 bases are TGTGCCAGCAGCTCTCCTCCTACTGTGAACACTGAAGCTTTCTTT. Translation: CASSSPPTVNTEAFF.